Following are 13 T cell receptor beta chains from one sample sequenced in a study of blood T cell repertoires in COVID-19. TCRdb keeps only in-frame clones here, not all; method: immunoSEQ multiplex PCR. The data show tens of thousands of clones, 90% seen once. The sample was peripheral blood. These TCRs come from a human donor in a cohort sampled during active COVID-19.

V and J are TRBV7-8 and TRBJ2-1; 7 positions match TRBD2. The CDR3 has 19 residues. Germline trimming cut 2 bases from V and 4 bases from J; bases unmatched to any gene: 17. Germline V gene data show CDR1 as SGHVS and CDR2 as FQNEAQ. CDR3 coding DNA: TGTGCCAGCAGCTTAACGGGACCTCTCGAGCGGGGAGCTTACAATGAGCAGTTCTTC. Translated: CASSLTGPLERGAYNEQFF.

The J gene is TRBJ1-2, the V gene TRBV30; 10 bases map to TRBD1. J was trimmed by 0 bases and V by 3 bases; bases with no gene match: 10. Germline V lookup: CDR1 GTSNPN, CDR2 SVGIG (reference sequence). The length of the CDR3 is 17 residues. The CDR3 here is CAWRKKTGGLTNYGYTF. The CDR3 nucleotides are TGTGCCTGGAGGAAAAAGACAGGGGGCCTGACTAACTATGGCTACACCTTC.

The chain couples TRBV7-3 to TRBJ2-3; possibly TRBD2 for D (5 bases). The germline gives CDR1 SGHTA, CDR2 FQGTGA. The CDR3 runs to 14 residues. V was clipped by 0 bases and J by 1 base, with 5 bases between them. CDR3 amino acids: CASSLTSGTDTQYF. CDR3 nucleotide sequence: TGTGCCAGCAGCTTAACTAGCGGCACAGATACGCAGTATTTT.

This chain connects TRBV30 to TRBJ2-5, with D possibly matching TRBD2 (5 bases). V was clipped by 3 bases and J by 3 bases, with 11 bases between them. This CDR3 has 13 amino acids. The germline V gene encodes CDR1 GTSNPN and CDR2 SVGIG (reference sequence). The CDR3 coding sequence is TGTGCCTGGAGCGCGGACTTAAAAGAGACCCAGTACTTC. Its protein product is CAWSADLKETQYF.

The chain couples TRBV6-5 to TRBJ1-5; 7 bases match TRBD1. J lost 7 bases, V lost 6 bases, and 3 bases had no gene match. This CDR3 has 12 amino acids. Per germline, CDR1 MNHEY and CDR2 SVGAGI. The CDR3 nucleotides are TGTGCCAGCAGAAACAGGGGCCAGCCCCAGCATTTT. It translates to CASRNRGQPQHF.

The chain uses TRBV5-8 and TRBJ2-4; tentatively, D is TRBD1 (5 bases). The V gene's germline CDR1 is SGHTS and CDR2 YDEGEE. The CDR3 is made up of 17 amino acids. V lost 4 bases and J lost 0, with 17 bases in between. The CDR3 coding sequence is TGTGCCAGCAGCCGACCTCTCATGGGGCTAGCCAAAAACATTCAGTACTTC. It is translated as CASSRPLMGLAKNIQYF.

This clone was counted a single time. The CDR3 nucleotides read TGTGCCTCGAGCCAGGGGGAAAAACTGTTTTTT. The encoded protein is CASSQGEKLFF. The genes are TRBV19 and TRBJ1-4, with D perhaps TRBD1 (6 bases). Between the trimmed V and J ends, which lost 11 bases and 8 bases, there was a span of 12 bases. Germline V gene lookup returns CDR1 LNHDA and CDR2 SQIVND (reference sequence). This CDR3 is 11 amino acids long.

V and J are TRBV7-9 and TRBJ1-4; possibly TRBD1 for D (5 bases). CDR1 SEHNR and CDR2 FQNEAQ come from the germline V gene (reference sequence). V gave up 0 bases and J gave up 7 bases, with 15 bases separating them. The CDR3 is 16 residues long. The CDR3 sequence is CASSLAAGGKSEKLFF. DNA for the CDR3: TGTGCCAGCAGCTTAGCAGCCGGGGGAAAAAGTGAAAAACTGTTTTTT.

The chain employs TRBV5-6 and TRBJ1-3, with 8 nucleotides matching TRBD1. V was clipped by 3 bases and J by 4 bases; unmatched bases: 0. The germline V gene has CDR1 SGHDT and CDR2 YYEEEE. The CDR3 runs 13 residues. The CDR3 spells CASSWTGGNTIYF. CDR3 nucleotides: TGTGCCAGCAGCTGGACAGGGGGAAACACCATATATTTT.

DNA for the CDR3: TGTGCCACCAGTGATTCCACAGGACCGACTCCTAACTATGGCTACACCTTC. Translation: CATSDSTGPTPNYGYTF. The chain links TRBV24-1 to TRBJ1-2; weak D call: TRBD1 (5 bases). This CDR3 has 17 residues. The germline CDR1 and CDR2 sequences are KGHDR and SFDVKD. V gave up 2 bases and J gave up 0 bases, with 15 bases separating them.

This chain joins TRBV6-5 and TRBJ2-7, with 9 bases matching TRBD2. This CDR3 comprises 16 residues. V trimming: 0 bases; J trimming: 3 bases; junction bases outside the gene matches: 6. Germline V gene sequence: CDR1 MNHEY, CDR2 SVGAGI. CDR3 in amino acids: CASSYSGGRASYEQYF. For the CDR3, the DNA is TGTGCCAGCAGTTACTCAGGCGGGAGGGCCAGCTACGAGCAGTACTTC.

The gene calls are TRBV5-1 and TRBJ2-7; D perhaps matches TRBD2 (6 bases). V was trimmed by 5 bases and J by 4 bases, leaving 19 bases between them. The CDR3 has 15 amino acids. CDR1 SGHRS and CDR2 YFSETQ come from the germline V gene. CDR3 nucleotide sequence: TGCGCCAGCAGTCCAGGGTGGCGGGATAGTTACGAGCAGTACTTC. This codes for CASSPGWRDSYEQYF.

The V gene is TRBV27, the J gene TRBJ2-3; 9 bases map to TRBD2. The V segment lost 2 bases and the J segment 5 bases; nucleotides outside the gene matches: 2. This CDR3 is built from 14 residues. Germline lookup yields CDR1 MNHEY and CDR2 SMNVEV (reference sequence). The CDR3, as DNA: TGTGCCAGCAGTTTAGGAGCGGGAGGAGATACGCAGTATTTT. Its protein is CASSLGAGGDTQYF.